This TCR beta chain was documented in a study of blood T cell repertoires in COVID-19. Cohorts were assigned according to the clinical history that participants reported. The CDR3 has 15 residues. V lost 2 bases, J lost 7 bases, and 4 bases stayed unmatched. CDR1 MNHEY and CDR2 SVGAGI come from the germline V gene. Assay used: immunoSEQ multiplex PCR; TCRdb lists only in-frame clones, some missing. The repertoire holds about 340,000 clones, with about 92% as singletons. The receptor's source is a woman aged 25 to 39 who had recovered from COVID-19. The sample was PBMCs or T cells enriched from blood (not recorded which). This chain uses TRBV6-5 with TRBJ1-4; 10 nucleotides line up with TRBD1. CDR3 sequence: CASSYQGQGSEKLFF. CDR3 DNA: TGTGCCAGCAGTTACCAGGGACAGGGGAGTGAAAAACTGTTTTTT.